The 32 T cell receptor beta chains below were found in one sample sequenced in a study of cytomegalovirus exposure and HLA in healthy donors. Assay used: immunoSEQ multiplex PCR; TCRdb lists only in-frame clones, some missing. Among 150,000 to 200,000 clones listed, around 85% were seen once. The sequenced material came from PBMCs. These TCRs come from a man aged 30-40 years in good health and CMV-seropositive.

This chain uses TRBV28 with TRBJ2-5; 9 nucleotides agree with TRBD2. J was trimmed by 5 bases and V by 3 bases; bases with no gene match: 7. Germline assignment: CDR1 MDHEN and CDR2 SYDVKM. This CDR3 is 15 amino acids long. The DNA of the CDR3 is TGTGCCAGCAGTTTCTGGGCGGGGGGGCTTGAGACCCAGTACTTC. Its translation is CASSFWAGGLETQYF.

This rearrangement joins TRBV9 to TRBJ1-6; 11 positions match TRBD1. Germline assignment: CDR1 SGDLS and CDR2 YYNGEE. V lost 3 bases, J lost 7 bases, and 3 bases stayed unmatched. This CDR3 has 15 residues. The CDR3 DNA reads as TGTGCCAGCAGCGCCCGGGACAGGGGGAATTCACCCCTCCACTTT. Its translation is CASSARDRGNSPLHF.

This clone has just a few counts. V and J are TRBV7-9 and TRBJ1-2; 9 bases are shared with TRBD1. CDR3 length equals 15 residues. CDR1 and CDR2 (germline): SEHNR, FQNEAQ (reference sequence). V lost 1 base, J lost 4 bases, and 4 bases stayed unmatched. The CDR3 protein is CASSLGTGAVYGYTF. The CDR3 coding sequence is TGTGCCAGCAGCTTAGGGACAGGGGCGGTCTATGGCTACACCTTC. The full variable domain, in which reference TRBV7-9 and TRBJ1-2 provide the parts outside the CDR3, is DTGVSQNPRHKITKRGQNVTFRCDPISEHNRLYWYRQTLGQGPEFLTYFQNEAQLEKSRLLSDRFSAERPKGSFSTLEIQRTEQGDSAMYLCASSLGTGAVYGYTFGSGTRLTVV.

CDR3 DNA: TGCAGCGGGACAGTGAACTATGGCTACACCTTC. It translates to CSGTVNYGYTF. The chain carries TRBV29-1 and TRBJ1-2; a weak D match, TRBD1 (6 bases). The CDR3 sequence is 11 residues long. The ends were cut back, 7 bases at V and 2 bases at J, with 8 bases in the middle. Per germline, CDR1 SQVTM and CDR2 ANQGSEA.

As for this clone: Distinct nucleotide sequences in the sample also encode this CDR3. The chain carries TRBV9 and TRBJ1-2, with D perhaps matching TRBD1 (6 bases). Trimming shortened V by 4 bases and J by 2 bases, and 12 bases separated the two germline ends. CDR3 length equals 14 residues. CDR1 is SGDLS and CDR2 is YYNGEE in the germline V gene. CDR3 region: CASSLGGGNYGYTF. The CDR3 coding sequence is TGTGCCAGCAGCCTGGGGGGGGGCAACTATGGCTACACCTTC.

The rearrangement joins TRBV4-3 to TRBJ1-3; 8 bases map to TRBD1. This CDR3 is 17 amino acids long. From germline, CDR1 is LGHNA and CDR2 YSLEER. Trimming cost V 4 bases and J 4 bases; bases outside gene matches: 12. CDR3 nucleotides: TGCGCCAGCAGCCCAGTTATCAACAGGGGGTACGGAAACACCATATATTTT. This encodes CASSPVINRGYGNTIYF.

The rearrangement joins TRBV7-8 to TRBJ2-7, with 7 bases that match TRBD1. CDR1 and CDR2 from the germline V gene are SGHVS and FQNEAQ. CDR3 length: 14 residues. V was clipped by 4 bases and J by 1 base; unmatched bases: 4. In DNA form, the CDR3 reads TGTGCCAGCAGCTCGAAGGGGGCGTCCTACGAGCAGTACTTC. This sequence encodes CASSSKGASYEQYF. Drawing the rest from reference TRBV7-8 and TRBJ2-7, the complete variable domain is GAGVSQSPRYKVAKRGQDVALRCDPISGHVSLFWYQQALGQGPEFLTYFQNEAQLDKSGLPSDRFFAERPEGSVSTLKIQRTQQEDSAVYLCASSSKGASYEQYFGPGTRLTVT.

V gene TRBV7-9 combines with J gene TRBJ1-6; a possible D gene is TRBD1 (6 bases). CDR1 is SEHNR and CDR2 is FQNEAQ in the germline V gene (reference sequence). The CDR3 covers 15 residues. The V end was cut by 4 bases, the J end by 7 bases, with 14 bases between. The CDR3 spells CASSSYRATNSPLHF. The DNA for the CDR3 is TGTGCCAGCAGCTCCTACAGGGCAACGAATTCACCCCTCCACTTT.

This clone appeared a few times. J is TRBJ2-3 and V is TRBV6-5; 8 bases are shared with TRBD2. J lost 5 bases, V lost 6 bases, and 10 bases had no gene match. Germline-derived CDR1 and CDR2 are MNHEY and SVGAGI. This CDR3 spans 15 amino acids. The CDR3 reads CASRNSGASIDTQYF. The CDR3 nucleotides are TGTGCCAGCAGGAATAGCGGGGCTTCGATAGATACGCAGTATTTT.

DNA for the CDR3: TGTGCCAGCAGCTTAAATACAGGGCTTGGCTATGGCTACACCTTC. It encodes CASSLNTGLGYGYTF. This rearrangement joins TRBV7-9 to TRBJ1-2, with TRBD1 as a possible D gene (6 bases). Trimming took off 2 bases at V and 4 bases at J, with 14 bases between the two ends. The CDR3 covers 15 residues. Germline V gene data show CDR1 as SEHNR and CDR2 as FQNEAQ (reference sequence).

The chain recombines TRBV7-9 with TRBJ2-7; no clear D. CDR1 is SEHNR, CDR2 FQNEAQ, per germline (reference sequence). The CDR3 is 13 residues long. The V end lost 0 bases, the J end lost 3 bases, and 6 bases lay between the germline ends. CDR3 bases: TGTGCCAGCAGCTTAGCGCAGTTCTACGAGCAGTACTTC. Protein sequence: CASSLAQFYEQYF.

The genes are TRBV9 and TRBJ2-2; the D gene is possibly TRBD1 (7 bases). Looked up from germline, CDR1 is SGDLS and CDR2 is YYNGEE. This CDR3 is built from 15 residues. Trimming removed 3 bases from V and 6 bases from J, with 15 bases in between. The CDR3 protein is CASSAQGGVAGELFF. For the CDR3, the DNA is TGTGCCAGCAGCGCCCAGGGGGGCGTCGCCGGGGAGCTGTTTTTT.

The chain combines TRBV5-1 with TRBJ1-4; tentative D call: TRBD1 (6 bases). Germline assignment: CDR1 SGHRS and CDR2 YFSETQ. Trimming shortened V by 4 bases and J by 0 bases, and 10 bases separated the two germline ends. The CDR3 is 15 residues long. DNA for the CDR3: TGCGCCAGCAGCCTCAGACAGGCAACTAATGAAAAACTGTTTTTT. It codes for CASSLRQATNEKLFF. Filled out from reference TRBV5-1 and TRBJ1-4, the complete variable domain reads KAGVTQTPRYLIKTRGQQVTLSCSPISGHRSVSWYQQTPGQGLQFLFEYFSETQRNKGNFPGRFSGRQFSNSRSEMNVSTLELGDSALYLCASSLRQATNEKLFFGSGTQLSVL.

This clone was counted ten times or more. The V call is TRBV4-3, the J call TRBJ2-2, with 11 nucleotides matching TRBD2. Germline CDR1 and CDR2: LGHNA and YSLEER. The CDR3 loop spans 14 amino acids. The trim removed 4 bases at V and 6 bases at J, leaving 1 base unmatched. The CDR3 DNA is TGCGCCAGCAGCCGTAGCGGGGGGGCCGGGGAGCTGTTTTTT. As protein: CASSRSGGAGELFF.

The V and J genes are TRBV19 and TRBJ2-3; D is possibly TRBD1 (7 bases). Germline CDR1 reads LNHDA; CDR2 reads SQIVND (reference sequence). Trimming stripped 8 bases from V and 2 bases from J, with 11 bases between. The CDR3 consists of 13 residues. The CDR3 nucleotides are TGTGCCAGTCAGGGGGGAAACACAGATACGCAGTATTTT. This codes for CASQGGNTDTQYF.

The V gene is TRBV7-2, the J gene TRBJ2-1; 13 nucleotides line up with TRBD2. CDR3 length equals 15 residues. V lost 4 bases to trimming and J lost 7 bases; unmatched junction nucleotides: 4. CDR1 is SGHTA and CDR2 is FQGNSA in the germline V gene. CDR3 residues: CASSSGTSGENEQFF. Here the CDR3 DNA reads TGTGCCAGCAGCTCCGGGACTAGCGGGGAGAATGAGCAGTTCTTC.

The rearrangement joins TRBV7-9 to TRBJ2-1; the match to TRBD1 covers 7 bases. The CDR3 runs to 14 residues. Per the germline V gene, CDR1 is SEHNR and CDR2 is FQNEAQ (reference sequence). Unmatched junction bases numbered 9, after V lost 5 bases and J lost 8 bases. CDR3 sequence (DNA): TGTGCCAGCAGCGCACAGGGGACCGTGGATGAGCAGTTCTTC. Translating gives CASSAQGTVDEQFF.

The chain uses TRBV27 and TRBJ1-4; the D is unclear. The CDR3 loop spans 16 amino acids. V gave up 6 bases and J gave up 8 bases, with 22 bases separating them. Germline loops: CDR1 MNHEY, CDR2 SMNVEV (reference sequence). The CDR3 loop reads CASSRSPGHPGEKLFF. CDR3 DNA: TGTGCCAGCAGCCGCTCTCCTGGGCATCCGGGGGAAAAACTGTTTTTT.

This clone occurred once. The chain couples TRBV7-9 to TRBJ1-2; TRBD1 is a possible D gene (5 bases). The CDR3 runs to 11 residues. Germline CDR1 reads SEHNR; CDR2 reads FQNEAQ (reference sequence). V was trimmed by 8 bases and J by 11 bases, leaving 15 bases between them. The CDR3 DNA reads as TGTGCCAGCGCCCGGGGGGAAAGTTACACCTTC. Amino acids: CASARGESYTF.

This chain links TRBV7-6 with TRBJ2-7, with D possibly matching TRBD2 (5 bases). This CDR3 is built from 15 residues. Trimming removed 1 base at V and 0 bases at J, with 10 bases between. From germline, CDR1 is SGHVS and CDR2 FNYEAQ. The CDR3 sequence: CASSLGTQSSYEQYF. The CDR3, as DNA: TGTGCCAGCAGCTTAGGGACTCAGAGCTCCTACGAGCAGTACTTC.

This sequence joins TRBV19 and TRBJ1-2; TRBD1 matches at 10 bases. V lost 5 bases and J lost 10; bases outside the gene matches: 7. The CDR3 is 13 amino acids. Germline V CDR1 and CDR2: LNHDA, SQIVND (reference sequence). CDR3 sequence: CASSPDRGHLYTF. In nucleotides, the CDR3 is TGTGCCAGTAGTCCTGACAGGGGGCACCTCTACACCTTC.

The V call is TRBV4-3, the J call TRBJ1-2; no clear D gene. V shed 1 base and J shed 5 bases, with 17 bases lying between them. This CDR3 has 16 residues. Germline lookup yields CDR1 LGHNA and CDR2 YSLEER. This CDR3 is CASSQGGTNYLYGYTF. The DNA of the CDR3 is TGCGCCAGCAGCCAAGGAGGCACGAATTACCTATATGGCTACACCTTC.

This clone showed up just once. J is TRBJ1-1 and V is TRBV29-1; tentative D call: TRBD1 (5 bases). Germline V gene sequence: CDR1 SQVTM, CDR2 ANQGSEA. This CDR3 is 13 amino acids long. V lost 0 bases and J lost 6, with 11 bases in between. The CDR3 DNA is TGCAGCGTTGAAGATCGCAGGGAGGCTGAAGCTTTCTTT. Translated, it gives CSVEDRREAEAFF.

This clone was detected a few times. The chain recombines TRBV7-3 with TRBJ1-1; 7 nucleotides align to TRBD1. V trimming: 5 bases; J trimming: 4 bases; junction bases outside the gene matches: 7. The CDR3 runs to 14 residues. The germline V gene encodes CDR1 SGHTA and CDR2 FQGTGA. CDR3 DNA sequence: TGTGCCAGCAGCCAACAGGGGCGTGGCACTGAAGCTTTCTTT. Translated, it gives CASSQQGRGTEAFF.

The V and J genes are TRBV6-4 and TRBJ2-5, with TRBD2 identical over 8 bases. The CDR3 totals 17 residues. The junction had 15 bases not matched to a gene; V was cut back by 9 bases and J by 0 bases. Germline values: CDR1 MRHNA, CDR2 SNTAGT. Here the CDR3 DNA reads TGTGCCAGGAACCCAACTAGTTGCGGGGGGTACCAAGAGACCCAGTACTTC. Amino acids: CARNPTSCGGYQETQYF.

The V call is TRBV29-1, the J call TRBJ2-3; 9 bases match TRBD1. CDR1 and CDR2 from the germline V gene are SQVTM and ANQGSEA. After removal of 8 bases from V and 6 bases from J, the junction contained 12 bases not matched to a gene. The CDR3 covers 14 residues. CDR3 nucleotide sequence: TGCAGCACTATCAAGGGACAGGGTAGGGATACGCAGTATTTT. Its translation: CSTIKGQGRDTQYF.

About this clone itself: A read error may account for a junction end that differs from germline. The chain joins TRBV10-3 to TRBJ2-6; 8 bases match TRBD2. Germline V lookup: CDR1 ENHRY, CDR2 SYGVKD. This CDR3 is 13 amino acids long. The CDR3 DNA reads TGTGCCATCAGTGAGCCGGGACTAGTGAGGTGGGGTTTC. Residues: CAISEPGLVRWGF.

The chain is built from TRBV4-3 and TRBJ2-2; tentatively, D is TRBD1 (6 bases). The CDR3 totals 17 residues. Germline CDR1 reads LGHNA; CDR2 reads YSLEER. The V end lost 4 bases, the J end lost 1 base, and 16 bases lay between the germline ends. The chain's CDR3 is CASSRQGQTMNTGELFF. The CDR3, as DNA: TGCGCCAGCAGCCGTCAAGGACAGACTATGAACACCGGGGAGCTGTTTTTT.

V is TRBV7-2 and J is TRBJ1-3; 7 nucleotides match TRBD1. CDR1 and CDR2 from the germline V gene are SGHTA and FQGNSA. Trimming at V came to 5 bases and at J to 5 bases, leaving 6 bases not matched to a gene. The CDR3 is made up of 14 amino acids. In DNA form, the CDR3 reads TGTGCCAGCAGCCTGGGGGACAGCAGAAACACCATATATTTT. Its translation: CASSLGDSRNTIYF.

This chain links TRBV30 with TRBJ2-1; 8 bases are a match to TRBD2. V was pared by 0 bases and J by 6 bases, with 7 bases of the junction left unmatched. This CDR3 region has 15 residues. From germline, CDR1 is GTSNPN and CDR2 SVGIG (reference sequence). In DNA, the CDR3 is TGTGCCTGGAGTGTAAGTCTTCGGGGGGGCAATGAGCAGTTCTTC. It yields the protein CAWSVSLRGGNEQFF.

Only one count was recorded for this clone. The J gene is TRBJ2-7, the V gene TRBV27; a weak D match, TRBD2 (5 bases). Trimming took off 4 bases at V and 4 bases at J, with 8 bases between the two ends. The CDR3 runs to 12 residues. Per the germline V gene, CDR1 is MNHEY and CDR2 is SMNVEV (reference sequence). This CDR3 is CASSSDWYEQYF. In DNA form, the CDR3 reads TGTGCCAGCAGTTCGGACTGGTACGAGCAGTACTTC.

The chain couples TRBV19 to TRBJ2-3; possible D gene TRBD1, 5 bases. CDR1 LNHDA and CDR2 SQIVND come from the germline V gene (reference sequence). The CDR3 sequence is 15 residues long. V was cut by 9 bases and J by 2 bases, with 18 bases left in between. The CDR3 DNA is TGTGCCAGCACCAACGGGTACAGGTTCACAGATACGCAGTATTTT. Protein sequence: CASTNGYRFTDTQYF.